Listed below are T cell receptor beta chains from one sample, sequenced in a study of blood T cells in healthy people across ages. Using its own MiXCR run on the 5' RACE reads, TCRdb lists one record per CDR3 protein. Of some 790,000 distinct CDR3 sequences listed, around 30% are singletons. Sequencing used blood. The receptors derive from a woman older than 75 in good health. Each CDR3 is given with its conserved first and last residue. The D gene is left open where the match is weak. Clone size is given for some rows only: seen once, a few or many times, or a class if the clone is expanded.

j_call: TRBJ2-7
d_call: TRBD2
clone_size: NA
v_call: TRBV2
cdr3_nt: TGTGCCAGCAGCGAACTAGCGGGGGCCTACTACGAGCAGTACTTC
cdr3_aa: CASSELAGAYYEQYF

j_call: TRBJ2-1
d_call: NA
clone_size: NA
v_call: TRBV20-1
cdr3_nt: TGCAGTGCTAGACAGACTAGTAAGCCCTACAATGAGCAGTTCTTC
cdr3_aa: CSARQTSKPYNEQFF

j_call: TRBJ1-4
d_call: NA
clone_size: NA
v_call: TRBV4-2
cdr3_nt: TGTGCCAGCAGCCAAGGAGCTGGGCAGTTTTTT
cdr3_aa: CASSQGAGQFF

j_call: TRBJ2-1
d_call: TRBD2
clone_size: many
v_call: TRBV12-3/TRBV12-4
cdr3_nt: TGTGCCAGCAGTCAAGCGGGGGGGCCGAACAATGAGCAGTTCTTC
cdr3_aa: CASSQAGGPNNEQFF

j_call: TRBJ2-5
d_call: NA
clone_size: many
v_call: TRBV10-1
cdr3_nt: TGCGCCAGCAGTCCAGGGGGAGGGGGACACCAAGAGACCCAGTACTTC
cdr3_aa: CASSPGGGGHQETQYF

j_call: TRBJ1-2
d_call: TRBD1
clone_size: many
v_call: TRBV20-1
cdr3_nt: TGCAGTGCTAGAGATCCAGGGGGCGACTATGGCTACACCTTC
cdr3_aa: CSARDPGGDYGYTF

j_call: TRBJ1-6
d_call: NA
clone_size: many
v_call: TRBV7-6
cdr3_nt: TGTGCCAGCAGCTTAGCTCCTGCTGCAACACCCCTCCACTTT
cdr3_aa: CASSLAPAATPLHF

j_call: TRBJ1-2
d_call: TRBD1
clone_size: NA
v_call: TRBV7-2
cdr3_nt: TGTGCCAGCAGCTCATCAGGGGGCAGTTATGGCTACACCTTC
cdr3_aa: CASSSSGGSYGYTF

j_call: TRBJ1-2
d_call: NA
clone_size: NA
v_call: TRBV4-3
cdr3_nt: TGCGCCAGCAGCCGAGGACGGGACTCTGGCTACACCTTC
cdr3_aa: CASSRGRDSGYTF

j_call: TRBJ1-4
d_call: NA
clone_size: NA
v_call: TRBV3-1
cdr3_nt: TGTGCCAGCAGCCAAGGTGCCAGCGTCGCAACTAATGAAAAACTGTTTTTT
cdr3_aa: CASSQGASVATNEKLFF

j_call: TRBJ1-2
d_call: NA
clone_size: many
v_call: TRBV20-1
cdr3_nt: TGCAGTGCCCTTGGAGGCTATGGCTACACCTTC
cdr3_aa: CSALGGYGYTF

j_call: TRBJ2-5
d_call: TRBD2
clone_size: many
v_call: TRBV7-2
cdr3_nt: TGTGCCAGCAGCTCCGTAACTAGCGGGCCCAGAAAAGAGACCCAGTACTTC
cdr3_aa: CASSSVTSGPRKETQYF

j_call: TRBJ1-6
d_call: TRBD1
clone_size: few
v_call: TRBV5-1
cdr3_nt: TGCGCCAGCAGCGTCGGGACAGCAAATTCACCCCTCCACTTT
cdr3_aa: CASSVGTANSPLHF

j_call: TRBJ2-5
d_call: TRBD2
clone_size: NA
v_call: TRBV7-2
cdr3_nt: TGTGCCAGCAGCCCCGGGACTAGCGGGGGGGCCCTTTCGGAGACCCAGTACTTC
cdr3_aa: CASSPGTSGGALSETQYF

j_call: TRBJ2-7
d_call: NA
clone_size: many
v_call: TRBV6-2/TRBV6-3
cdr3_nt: TGTGCCAGCAGTTACCCGCCCGGGGGCCTCCCCCACGAGCAGTACTTC
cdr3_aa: CASSYPPGGLPHEQYF

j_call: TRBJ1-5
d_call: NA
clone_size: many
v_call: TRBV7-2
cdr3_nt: TGTGCCAGCAGCTTAGTTGGGGGTCAGCCCCAGCATTTT
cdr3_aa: CASSLVGGQPQHF

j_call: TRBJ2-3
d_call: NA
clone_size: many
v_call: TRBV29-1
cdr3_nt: TGCAGCGTTGTCGGGGGCACAGATACGCAGTATTTT
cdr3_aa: CSVVGGTDTQYF

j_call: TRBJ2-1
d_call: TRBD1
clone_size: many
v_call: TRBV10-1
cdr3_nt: TGCGCCAGCAGTAGAGGGGGCTCGGGCTACAATGAGCAGTTCTTC
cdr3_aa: CASSRGGSGYNEQFF

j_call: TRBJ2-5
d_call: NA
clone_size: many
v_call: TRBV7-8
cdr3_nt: TGTGCCAGCAGCTCGATCGGGTCGTACCAAGAGACCCAGTACTTC
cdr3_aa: CASSSIGSYQETQYF

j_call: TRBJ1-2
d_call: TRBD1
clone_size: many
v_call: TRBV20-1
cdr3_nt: TGCAGTGCTAAGGGACAGAATTATGGGTATGGCTACACCTTC
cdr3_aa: CSAKGQNYGYGYTF

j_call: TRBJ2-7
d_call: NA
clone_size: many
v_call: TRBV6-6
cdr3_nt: TGTGCCAGCAGTCCGAAGGGCAAAAACTCCTACGAGCAGTACTTC
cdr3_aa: CASSPKGKNSYEQYF

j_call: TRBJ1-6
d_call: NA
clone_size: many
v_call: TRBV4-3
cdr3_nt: TGCGCCAGCAGCCAAGATCGAGACAGGATTAATTCACCCCTCCACTTT
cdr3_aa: CASSQDRDRINSPLHF

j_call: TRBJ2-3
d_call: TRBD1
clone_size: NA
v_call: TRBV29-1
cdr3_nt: TGCAGCGTTGAAGTTCGTCCCGGGACAGGGTTCAATGAGCAGTATTTT
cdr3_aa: CSVEVRPGTGFNEQYF

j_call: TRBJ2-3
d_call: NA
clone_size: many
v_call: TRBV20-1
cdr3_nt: TGCAGTGCTAGGCGGGACTCCACAGATACGCAGTATTTT
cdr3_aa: CSARRDSTDTQYF

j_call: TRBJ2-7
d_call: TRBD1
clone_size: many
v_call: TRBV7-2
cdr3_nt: TGTGCCAGCAGCTCGGGGACAGGGTCGTATCCCGAGCAGTACTTC
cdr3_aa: CASSSGTGSYPEQYF

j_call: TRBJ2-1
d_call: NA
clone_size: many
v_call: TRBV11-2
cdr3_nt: TGTGCCAGCAACCGAGAGGTGGGCGAGCAGTTCTTC
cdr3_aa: CASNREVGEQFF

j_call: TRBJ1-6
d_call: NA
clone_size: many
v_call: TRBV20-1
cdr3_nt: TGCAGTGCTACAGACCGGACAACCTATAATTCACCCCTCCACTTT
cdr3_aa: CSATDRTTYNSPLHF

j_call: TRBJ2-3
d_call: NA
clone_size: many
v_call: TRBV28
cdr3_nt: TGTGCCAGCAAAAAAGGGGGCACAGATACGCAGTATTTT
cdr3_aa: CASKKGGTDTQYF

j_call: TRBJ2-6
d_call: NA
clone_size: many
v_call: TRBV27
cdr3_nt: TGTGCCAGCAGTTTATGGGGTGGTGGCACAGGGAGCACTGGGGCCAACGTCCTGACTTTC
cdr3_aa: CASSLWGGGTGSTGANVLTF

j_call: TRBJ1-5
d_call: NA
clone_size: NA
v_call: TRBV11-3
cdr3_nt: TGTGCCAGCAGCTTGGAGGGGGTAGACAATCAGCCCCAGCATTTT
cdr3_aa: CASSLEGVDNQPQHF

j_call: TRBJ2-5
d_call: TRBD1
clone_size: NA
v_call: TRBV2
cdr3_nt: TGTGCCAGCAGACTTGGACAGGGACAAGAGACCCAGTACTTC
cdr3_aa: CASRLGQGQETQYF

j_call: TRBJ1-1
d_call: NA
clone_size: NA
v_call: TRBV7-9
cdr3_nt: TGTGCCAGCAGCTTAGCAGGGGGTGTTATGAACACTGAAGCTTTCTTT
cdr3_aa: CASSLAGGVMNTEAFF

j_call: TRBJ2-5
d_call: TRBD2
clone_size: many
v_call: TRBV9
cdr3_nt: TGTGCCAGCAGCTCAAGACTAGCGGGGGCCGAAAAGACCCAGTACTTC
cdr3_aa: CASSSRLAGAEKTQYF

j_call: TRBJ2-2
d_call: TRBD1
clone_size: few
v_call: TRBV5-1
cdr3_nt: TGCGCCAGCAGCCTGCTCCCGGGACAGGGAGACACCGGGGAGCTGTTTTTT
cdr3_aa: CASSLLPGQGDTGELFF

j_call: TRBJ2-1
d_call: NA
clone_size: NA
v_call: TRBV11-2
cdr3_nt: TGTGCCAGCAGCCCAAGTCCCGCCTCGATCAATTCGAATGAGCAGTTCTTC
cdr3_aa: CASSPSPASINSNEQFF

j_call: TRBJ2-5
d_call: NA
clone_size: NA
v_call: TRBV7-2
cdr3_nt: TGTGCCAGCAGCTTACCGTCAGGGATGGAAGAGACCCAGTACTTC
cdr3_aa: CASSLPSGMEETQYF

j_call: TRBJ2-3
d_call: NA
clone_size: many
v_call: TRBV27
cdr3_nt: TGTGCCAGCAGCTCCCCCGGGCCCCTCCGTTTGTCAGATACGCAGTATTTT
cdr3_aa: CASSSPGPLRLSDTQYF

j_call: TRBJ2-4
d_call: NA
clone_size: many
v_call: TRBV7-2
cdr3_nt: TGTGCCAGCAGCCCCCTTCAGGGTAACATTCAGTACTTC
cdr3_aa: CASSPLQGNIQYF

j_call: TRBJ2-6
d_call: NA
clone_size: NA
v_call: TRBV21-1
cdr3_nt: TGTGCCAGCAGCAAAGCGCGGGAGGCCCCCGGGGCCAACGTCCTGACTTTC
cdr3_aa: CASSKAREAPGANVLTF

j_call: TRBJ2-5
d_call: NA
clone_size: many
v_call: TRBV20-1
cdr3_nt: TGCAGTGCCCCCCCGATCGAGCGACATGAAGAGACCCAGTACTTC
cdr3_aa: CSAPPIERHEETQYF

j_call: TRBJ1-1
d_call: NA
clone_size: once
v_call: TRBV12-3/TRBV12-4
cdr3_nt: TGTGCCAGCAGTTTCCAGGTTGAAGCTTTCTTT
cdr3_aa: CASSFQVEAFF

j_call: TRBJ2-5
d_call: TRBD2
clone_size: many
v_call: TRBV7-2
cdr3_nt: TGTGCCAGCAGCTTAGTATGGACTAGGGGTCAGGAGACCCAGTACTTC
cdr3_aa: CASSLVWTRGQETQYF

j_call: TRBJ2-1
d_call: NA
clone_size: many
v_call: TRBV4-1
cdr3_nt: TGCGCCAGCAGCCAAGATGGAATAGCTCAAGGGTGGAATGAGCAGTTCTTC
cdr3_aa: CASSQDGIAQGWNEQFF

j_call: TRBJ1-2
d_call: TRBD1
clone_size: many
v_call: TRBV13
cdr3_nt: TGTGCCAGCAGCTCCGGACAGGCTAACTATGGCTACACCTTC
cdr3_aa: CASSSGQANYGYTF

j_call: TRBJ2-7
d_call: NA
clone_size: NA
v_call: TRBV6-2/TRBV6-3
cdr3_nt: TGTGCCAGCAGTACCGCGGCGCATTTTACCAGCTCCTACGAGCAGTACTTC
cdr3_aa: CASSTAAHFTSSYEQYF

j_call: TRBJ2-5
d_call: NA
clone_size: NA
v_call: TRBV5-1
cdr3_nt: TGCGCCAGCAGCTTGCGGGAGAAGGCCCAGTACTTC
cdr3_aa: CASSLREKAQYF

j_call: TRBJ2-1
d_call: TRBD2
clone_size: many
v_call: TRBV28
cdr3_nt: TGTGCCAGCAGCCCTAGCGGGGGGGCGGTTAATGAGCAGTTCTTC
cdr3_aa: CASSPSGGAVNEQFF

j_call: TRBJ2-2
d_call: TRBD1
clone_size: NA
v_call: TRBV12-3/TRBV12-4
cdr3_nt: TGTGCCAGCAGGTTACCGGGGACAGGGGGTACCGGGGAGCTGTTTTTT
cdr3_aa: CASRLPGTGGTGELFF

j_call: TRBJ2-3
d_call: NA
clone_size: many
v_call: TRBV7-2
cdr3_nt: TGTGCCAGCAGCTTAAGGGGCGGCCCCTTTCCCGCAGATACGCAGTATTTT
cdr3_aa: CASSLRGGPFPADTQYF

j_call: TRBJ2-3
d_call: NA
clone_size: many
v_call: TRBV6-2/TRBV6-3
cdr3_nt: TGTGCCAGCAGAGGGACTTCGGGAGATACGCAGTATTTT
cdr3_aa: CASRGTSGDTQYF

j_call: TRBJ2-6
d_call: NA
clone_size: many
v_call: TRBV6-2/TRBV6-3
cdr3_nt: TGTGCCAGCAGTTCATCAACTCAGGGCTCTGGGGCCAACGTCCTGACTTTC
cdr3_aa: CASSSSTQGSGANVLTF

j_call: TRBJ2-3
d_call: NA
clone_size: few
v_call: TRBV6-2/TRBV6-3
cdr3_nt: TGTGCCAGCAGTTACTCCCCCCCCCGACTAGGTGATACGCAGTATTTT
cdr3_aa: CASSYSPPRLGDTQYF